Listed here are 15 T cell receptor beta chains from one sample, sequenced in a study of OX40 agonist ivuxolimab in advanced cancers. Profiled with immunoSEQ multiplex PCR; TCRdb holds only in-frame clones, not every one. The sample has approximately 41,000 clones, around nine tenths seen once. Material: CD4+ or CD8+ T cells sorted from blood, obtained in a trial of the OX40 agonist ivuxolimab. These receptors were obtained from an adult with an advanced solid tumor such as melanoma, head and neck, liver or kidney cancer.

The chain couples TRBV29-1 to TRBJ1-2; D unresolved. Per the germline V gene, CDR1 is SQVTM and CDR2 is ANQGSEA. V lost 4 bases and J 0 bases, leaving 9 bases between the germline ends. The CDR3 has 13 amino acids. The CDR3 DNA sequence: TGCAGCGTTGGTTCGGGCACTAACTATGGCTACACCTTC. It is translated as CSVGSGTNYGYTF.

The rearrangement uses TRBV12-5 and TRBJ2-3; maybe TRBD1 (6 bases). Trimming pared 1 base from V and 5 bases from J, leaving 13 bases between. Germline lookup yields CDR1 LGHNT and CDR2 FRNRAP. This CDR3 has 15 amino acids. The CDR3 loop is CASGLGAGVQDTQYF. The DNA for the CDR3 is TGTGCTAGTGGTTTGGGGGCAGGGGTACAAGATACGCAGTATTTT.

The chain carries TRBV15 and TRBJ1-5; no clear D gene. CDR1 is LNHNV, CDR2 YYDKDF, per germline (reference sequence). The CDR3 sequence is 17 residues long. With 1 base removed from V and 0 bases from J, the gap between germline ends came to 13 bases. CDR3 in amino acids: CATSRASGPVSNQPQHF. In nucleotides, the CDR3 is TGTGCCACCAGCAGAGCCTCTGGGCCGGTTAGCAATCAGCCCCAGCATTTT.

For the CDR3, the DNA is TGTGCCAGCAGTCTGACAGGCTGGGAGACCCAGTACTTC. This translates into CASSLTGWETQYF. The chain couples TRBV27 to TRBJ2-5, with D tentatively TRBD1 (6 bases). The V gene's germline CDR1 is MNHEY and CDR2 SMNVEV (reference sequence). The CDR3 length is 13 residues. V lost 5 bases and J lost 5, with 12 bases in between.

CDR3 DNA sequence: TGTGCCAGCAGCTCTCGGACCAACAATGAGCAGTTCTTC. It codes for CASSSRTNNEQFF. This chain joins TRBV7-3 and TRBJ2-1, with D hard to call. The germline V and J ends were trimmed by 4 bases and 5 bases, with 9 bases remaining between them. There are 13 residues in the CDR3. Germline-derived CDR1 and CDR2 are SGHTA and FQGTGA.

Here the CDR3 reads CASSSDRGQEKLFF. CDR3 sequence (DNA): TGTGCCAGCAGCTCAGACAGGGGACAAGAAAAACTGTTTTTT. This chain connects TRBV7-9 to TRBJ1-4, with 8 bases that match TRBD1. The CDR3 is made up of 14 amino acids. CDR1 SEHNR and CDR2 FQNEAQ come from the germline V gene (reference sequence). The J segment lost 8 bases and the V segment lost 4 bases, leaving 6 bases of the junction unmatched.

The chain has TRBV7-9 and TRBJ1-1; D call uncertain. Germline CDR1 reads SEHNR; CDR2 reads FQNEAQ (reference sequence). Trimming took 1 base from V and 7 from J, leaving 7 bases between them. The CDR3 loop spans 12 amino acids. CDR3 bases: TGTGCCAGCAGCTTAGGGGGAGATGAAGCTTTCTTT. Translating it yields CASSLGGDEAFF.

This clone was seen just once. CDR3 DNA: TGTGCCAGCAGTTACTACCAGGGGGCGACAGTTGAAGCTTTCTTT. Translating it yields CASSYYQGATVEAFF. The gene calls are TRBV6-5 and TRBJ1-1; 8 bases line up with TRBD1. Per the germline V gene, CDR1 is MNHEY and CDR2 is SVGAGI. The CDR3 spans 15 residues. V gave up 1 base and J gave up 7 bases; unmatched junction bases: 8.

J is TRBJ1-5 and V is TRBV2; no clear D gene. Germline CDR1 is SNHLY and CDR2 is FYNNEI. The CDR3 has 15 residues. Between the trimmed V and J ends, which lost 6 bases and 2 bases, there was a span of 14 bases. The CDR3 sequence is CASSGLGVGNQPQHF. In DNA, the CDR3 is TGTGCCAGCAGCGGACTCGGTGTGGGCAATCAGCCCCAGCATTTT.

This chain joins TRBV9 and TRBJ2-1, with TRBD1 matching over 9 bases. Unmatched junction bases numbered 8, after V lost 3 bases and J lost 7 bases. This CDR3 comprises 15 residues. The germline gives CDR1 SGDLS, CDR2 YYNGEE. CDR3 bases: TGTGCCAGCAGCGGTTACAGGGGGCGCTTGAATGAGCAGTTCTTC. Amino acids: CASSGYRGRLNEQFF.

This clone was seen once. DNA of the CDR3: TGCGCCAGCAGCCGGACAGGGGAAGGGGAAAAACTGTTTTTT. Translated: CASSRTGEGEKLFF. The chain uses TRBV5-1 and TRBJ1-4; 9 bases match TRBD1. This CDR3 has 14 amino acids. Germline CDR1 and CDR2: SGHRS and YFSETQ. The V gene end was trimmed by 4 bases and the J gene end by 8 bases; junction bases not matched to a gene: 6.

A single count supports this clone. This sequence joins TRBV6-1 and TRBJ1-2; D gene uncertain. The CDR3 has 14 amino acids. Germline loops: CDR1 MNHNS, CDR2 SASEGT. Trimming took off 1 base at V and 5 bases at J, with 11 bases between the two ends. CDR3 DNA sequence: TGTGCCAGCAGTGAAGGTCACAGAGAATATGGCTACACCTTC. Its protein product is CASSEGHREYGYTF.

The chain uses TRBV5-1 and TRBJ1-2; 9 bases map to TRBD1. The V gene end was trimmed by 4 bases and the J gene end by 4 bases; junction bases not matched to a gene: 5. The CDR3 contains 14 residues. Germline CDR1 SGHRS, CDR2 YFSETQ. CDR3 coding DNA: TGCGCCAGCAGCGTGGGACAGGGAGGCTATGGCTACACCTTC. It specifies CASSVGQGGYGYTF.

The J gene is TRBJ1-4, the V gene TRBV27, with no clear D. Germline CDR1 is MNHEY and CDR2 is SMNVEV (reference sequence). This CDR3 comprises 13 residues. Trimming removed 4 bases at V and 8 bases at J, with 11 bases between. CDR3 bases: TGTGCCAGCAGTTACATGCTAGGGGAAAAACTGTTTTTT. Encoded protein: CASSYMLGEKLFF.

J is TRBJ2-7 and V is TRBV6-6; D gene unclear. This CDR3 has 13 residues. CDR1 MNHNY and CDR2 SVGAGI come from the germline V gene (reference sequence). V was clipped by 6 bases and J by 4 bases, with 13 bases between them. The CDR3 protein is CASRADSPYEQYF. For the CDR3, the DNA is TGTGCCAGCAGGGCCGACTCACCTTACGAGCAGTACTTC.